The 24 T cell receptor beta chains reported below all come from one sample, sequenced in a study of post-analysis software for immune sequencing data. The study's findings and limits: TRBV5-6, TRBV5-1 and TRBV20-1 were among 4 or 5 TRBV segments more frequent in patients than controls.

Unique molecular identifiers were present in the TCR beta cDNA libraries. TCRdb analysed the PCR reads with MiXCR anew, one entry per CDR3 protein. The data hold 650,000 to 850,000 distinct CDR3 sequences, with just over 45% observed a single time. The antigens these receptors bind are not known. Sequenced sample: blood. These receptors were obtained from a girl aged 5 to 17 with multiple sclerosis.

The CDR3 nucleotides are TGTGCCAGCAGCCAAGAATTGCAGGCCCTTAACTATGGCTACACCTTC. Its protein is CASSQELQALNYGYTF. The J gene is TRBJ1-2, the V gene TRBV3-1; D is unclear. The CDR3 consists of 16 residues. Trimming removed 0 bases at V and 1 base at J, with 12 bases between. The V gene's germline CDR1 is LGHDT and CDR2 YNNKEL (reference sequence).

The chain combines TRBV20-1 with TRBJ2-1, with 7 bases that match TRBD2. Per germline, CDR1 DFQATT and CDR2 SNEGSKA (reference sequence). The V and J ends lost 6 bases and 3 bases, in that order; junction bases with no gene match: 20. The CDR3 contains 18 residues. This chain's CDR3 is CSANPREPLAERYNEQFF. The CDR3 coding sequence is TGCAGTGCGAACCCTAGGGAACCCCTAGCGGAACGCTACAATGAGCAGTTCTTC.

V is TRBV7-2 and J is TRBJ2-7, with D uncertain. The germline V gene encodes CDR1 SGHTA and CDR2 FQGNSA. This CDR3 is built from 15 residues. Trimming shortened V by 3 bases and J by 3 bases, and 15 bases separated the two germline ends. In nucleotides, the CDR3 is TGTGCCAGCAGCTTGGAGTTTGTAGGTTTCTACGAGCAGTACTTC. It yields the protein CASSLEFVGFYEQYF.

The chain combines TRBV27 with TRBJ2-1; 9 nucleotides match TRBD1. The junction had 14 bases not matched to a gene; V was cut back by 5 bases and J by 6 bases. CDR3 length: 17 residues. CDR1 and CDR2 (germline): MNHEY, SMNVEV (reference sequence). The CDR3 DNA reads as TGTGCCAGCAGTCGGACAGGGGAGCTAGCTCCAATCAATGAGCAGTTCTTC. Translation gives CASSRTGELAPINEQFF.

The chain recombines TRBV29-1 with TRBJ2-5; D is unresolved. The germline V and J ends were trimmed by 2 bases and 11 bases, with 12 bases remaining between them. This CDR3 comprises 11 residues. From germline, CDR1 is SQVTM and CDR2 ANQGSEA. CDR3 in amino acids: CSVEPEFEQYF. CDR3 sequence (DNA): TGCAGCGTTGAACCAGAGTTTGAGCAGTACTTC.

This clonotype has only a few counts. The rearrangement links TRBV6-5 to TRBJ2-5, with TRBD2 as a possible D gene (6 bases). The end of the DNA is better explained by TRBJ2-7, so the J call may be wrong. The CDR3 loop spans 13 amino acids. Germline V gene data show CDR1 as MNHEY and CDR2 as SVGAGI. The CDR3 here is CASKGLRDYEQYF. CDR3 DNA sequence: TGTGCCAGCAAGGGACTCCGAGATTACGAGCAGTACTTC.

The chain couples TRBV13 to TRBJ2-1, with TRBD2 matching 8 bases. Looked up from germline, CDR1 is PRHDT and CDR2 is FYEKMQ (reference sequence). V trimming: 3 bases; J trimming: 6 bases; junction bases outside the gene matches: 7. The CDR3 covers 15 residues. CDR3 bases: TGTGCCAGCAGCTTGAGGCTAGCGGGCCCCAATGAGCAGTTCTTC. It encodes CASSLRLAGPNEQFF. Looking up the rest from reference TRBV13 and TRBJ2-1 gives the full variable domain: AAGVIQSPRHLIKEKRETATLKCYPIPRHDTVYWYQQGPGQDPQFLISFYEKMQSDKGSIPDRFSAQQFSDYHSELNMSSLELGDSALYFCASSLRLAGPNEQFFGPGTRLTVL.

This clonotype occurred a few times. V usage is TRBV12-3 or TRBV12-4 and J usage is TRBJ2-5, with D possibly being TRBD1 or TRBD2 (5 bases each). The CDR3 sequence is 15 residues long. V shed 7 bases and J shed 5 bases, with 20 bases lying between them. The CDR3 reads CASTFGTAISETQYF. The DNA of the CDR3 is TGTGCCAGCACCTTCGGGACCGCAATAAGCGAGACCCAGTACTTC.

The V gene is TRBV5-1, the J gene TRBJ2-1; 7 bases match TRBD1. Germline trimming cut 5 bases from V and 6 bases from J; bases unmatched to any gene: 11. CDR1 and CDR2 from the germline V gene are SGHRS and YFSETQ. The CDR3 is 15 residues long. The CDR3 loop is CASSPRQGLRNEQFF. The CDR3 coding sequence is TGCGCCAGCAGTCCAAGACAGGGTCTGCGCAATGAGCAGTTCTTC.

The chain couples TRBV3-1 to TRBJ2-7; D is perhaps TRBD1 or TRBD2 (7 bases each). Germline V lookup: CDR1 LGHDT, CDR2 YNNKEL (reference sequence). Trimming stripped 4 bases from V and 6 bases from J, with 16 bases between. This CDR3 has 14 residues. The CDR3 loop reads CASSRETGRGEQYF. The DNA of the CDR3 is TGTGCCAGCAGCCGAGAGACAGGGAGGGGCGAGCAGTACTTC.

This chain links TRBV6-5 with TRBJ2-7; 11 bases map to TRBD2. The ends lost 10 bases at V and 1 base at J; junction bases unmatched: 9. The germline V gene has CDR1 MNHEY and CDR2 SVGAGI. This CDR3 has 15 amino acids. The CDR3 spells CATGWLAGGSYEQYF. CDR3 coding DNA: TGTGCCACTGGGTGGCTAGCGGGAGGTTCCTACGAGCAGTACTTC.

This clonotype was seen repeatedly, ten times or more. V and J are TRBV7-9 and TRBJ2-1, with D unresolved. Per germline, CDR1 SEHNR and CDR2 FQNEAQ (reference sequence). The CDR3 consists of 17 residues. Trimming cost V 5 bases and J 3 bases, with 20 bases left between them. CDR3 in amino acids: CASSHSEANIVYNEQFF. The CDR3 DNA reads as TGTGCCAGCAGCCATTCTGAAGCAAACATCGTCTACAATGAGCAGTTCTTC.

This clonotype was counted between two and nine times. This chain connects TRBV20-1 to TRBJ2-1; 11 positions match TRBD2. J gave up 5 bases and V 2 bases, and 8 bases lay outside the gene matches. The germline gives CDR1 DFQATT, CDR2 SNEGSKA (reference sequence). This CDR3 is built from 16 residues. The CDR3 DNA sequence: TGCAGTGCTAGAACTCACGGGACTAGCGGTAACAATGAGCAGTTCTTC. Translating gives CSARTHGTSGNNEQFF.

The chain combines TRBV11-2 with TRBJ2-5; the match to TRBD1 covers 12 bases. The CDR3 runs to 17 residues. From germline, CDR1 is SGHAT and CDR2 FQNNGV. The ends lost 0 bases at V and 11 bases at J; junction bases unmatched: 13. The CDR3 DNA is TGTGCCAGCAGCTTAGACTACCCGGGACAGGGGGCGCGAGAGCAGTACTTC. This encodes CASSLDYPGQGAREQYF.

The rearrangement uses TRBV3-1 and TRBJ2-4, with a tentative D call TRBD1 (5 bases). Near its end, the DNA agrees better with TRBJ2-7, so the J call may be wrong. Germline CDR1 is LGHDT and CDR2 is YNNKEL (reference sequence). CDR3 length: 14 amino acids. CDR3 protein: CASSQRPGSYEQYF. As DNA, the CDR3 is TGTGCCAGCAGCCAACGCCCAGGGTCGTACGAGCAGTACTTC.

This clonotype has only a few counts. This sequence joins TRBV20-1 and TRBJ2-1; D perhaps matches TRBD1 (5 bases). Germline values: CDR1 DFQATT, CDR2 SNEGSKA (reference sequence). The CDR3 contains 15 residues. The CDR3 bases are TGCAGCTCTGATAATGGCAGGGTACCGGACAATGAGCAGTTCTTC. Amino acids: CSSDNGRVPDNEQFF.

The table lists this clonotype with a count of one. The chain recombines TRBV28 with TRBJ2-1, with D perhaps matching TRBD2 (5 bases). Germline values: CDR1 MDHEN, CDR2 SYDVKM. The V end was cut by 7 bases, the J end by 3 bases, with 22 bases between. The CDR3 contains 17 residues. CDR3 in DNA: TGTGCCAGCAACCGACCCGGCGGGCGGGTTCGCTACAATGAGCAGTTCTTC. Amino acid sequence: CASNRPGGRVRYNEQFF.

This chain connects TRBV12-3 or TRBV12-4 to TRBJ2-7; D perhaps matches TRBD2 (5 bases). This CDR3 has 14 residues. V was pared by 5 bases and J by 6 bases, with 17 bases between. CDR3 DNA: TGTGCCAGCAGTCCCCGCCTGCGGGTCCCCGAGCAGTACTTC. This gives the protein CASSPRLRVPEQYF.

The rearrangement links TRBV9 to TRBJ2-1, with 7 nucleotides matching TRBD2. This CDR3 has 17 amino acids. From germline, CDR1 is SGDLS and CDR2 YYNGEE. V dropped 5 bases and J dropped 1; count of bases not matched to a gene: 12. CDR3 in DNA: TGTGCCAGCAGGGACACTATGAGCGGGACGTCCTACAATGAGCAGTTCTTC. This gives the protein CASRDTMSGTSYNEQFF.

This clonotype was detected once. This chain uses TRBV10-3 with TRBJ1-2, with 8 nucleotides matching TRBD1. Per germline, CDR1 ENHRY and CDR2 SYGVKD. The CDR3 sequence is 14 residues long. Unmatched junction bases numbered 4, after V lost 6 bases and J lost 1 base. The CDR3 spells CAIRGQGFNYGYTF. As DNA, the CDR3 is TGTGCCATCAGAGGACAGGGTTTTAACTATGGCTACACCTTC.

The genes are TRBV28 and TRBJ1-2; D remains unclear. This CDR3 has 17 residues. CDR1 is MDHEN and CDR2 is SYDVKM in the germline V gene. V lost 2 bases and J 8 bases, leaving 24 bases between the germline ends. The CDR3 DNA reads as TGTGCCAGCAGTTTACCGTCACCGGCCGGGAACGAGCGGGGCTACACCTTC. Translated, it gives CASSLPSPAGNERGYTF.

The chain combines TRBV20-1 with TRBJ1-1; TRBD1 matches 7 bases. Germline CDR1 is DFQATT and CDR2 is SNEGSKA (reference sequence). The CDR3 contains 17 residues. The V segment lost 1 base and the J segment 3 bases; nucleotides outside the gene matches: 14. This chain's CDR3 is CSARVIGDRVWHTEAFF. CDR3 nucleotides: TGCAGTGCTAGAGTAATAGGAGACAGGGTGTGGCACACTGAAGCTTTCTTT.

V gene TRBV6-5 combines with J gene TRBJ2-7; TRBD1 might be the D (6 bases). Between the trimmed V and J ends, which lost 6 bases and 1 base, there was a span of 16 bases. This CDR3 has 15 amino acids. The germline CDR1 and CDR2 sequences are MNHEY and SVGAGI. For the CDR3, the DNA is TGTGCCAGCAGGCCTCTACAGGGATCATCCTACGAGCAGTACTTC. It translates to CASRPLQGSSYEQYF.

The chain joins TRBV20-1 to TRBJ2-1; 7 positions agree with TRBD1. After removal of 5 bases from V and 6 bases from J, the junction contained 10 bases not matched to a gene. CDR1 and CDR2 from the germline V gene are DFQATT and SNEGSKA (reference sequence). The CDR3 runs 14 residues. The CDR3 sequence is CSAPSLDRVNEQFF. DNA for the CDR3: TGCAGTGCTCCCTCCTTAGACAGGGTCAATGAGCAGTTCTTC.